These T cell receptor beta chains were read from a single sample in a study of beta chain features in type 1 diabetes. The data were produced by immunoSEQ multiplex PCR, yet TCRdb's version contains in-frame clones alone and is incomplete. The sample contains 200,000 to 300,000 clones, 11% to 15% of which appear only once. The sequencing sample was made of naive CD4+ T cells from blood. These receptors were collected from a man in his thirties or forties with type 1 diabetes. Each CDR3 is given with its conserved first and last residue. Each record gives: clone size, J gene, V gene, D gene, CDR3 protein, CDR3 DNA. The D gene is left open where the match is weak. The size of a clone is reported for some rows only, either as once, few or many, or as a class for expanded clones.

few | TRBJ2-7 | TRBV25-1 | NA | CASSESATYEQYF | TGTGCCAGCAGTGAATCAGCGACCTACGAGCAGTACTTC
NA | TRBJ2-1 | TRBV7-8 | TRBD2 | CASSLQSLAGNEQFF | TGTGCCAGCAGCTTACAAAGTCTAGCGGGCAATGAGCAGTTCTTC
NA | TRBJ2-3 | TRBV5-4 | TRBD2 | CASSLVGGDTDTQYF | TGTGCCAGCAGCTTGGTCGGGGGGGACACAGATACGCAGTATTTT
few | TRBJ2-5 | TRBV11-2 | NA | CASSRGRRAETQYF | TGTGCCAGCAGCCGAGGTCGCAGGGCAGAGACCCAGTACTTC
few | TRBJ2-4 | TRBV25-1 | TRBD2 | CASSENGLARAKNIQYF | TGTGCCAGCAGTGAAAACGGACTAGCCCGGGCCAAAAACATTCAGTACTTC
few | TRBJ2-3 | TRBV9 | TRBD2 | CASSVASSGGAADTQYF | TGTGCCAGCAGCGTAGCCAGTAGCGGGGGGGCCGCAGATACGCAGTATTTT
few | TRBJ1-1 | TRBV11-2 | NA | CASSPPYRKDTEAFF | TGTGCCAGCAGCCCACCTTACAGGAAGGACACTGAAGCTTTCTTT
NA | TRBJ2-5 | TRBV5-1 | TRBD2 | CASSLPSGGQRETQYF | TGCGCCAGCAGCTTGCCCTCGGGGGGGCAGCGGGAGACCCAGTACTTC
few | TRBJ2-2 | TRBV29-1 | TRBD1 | CSVGRQGATTGELFF | TGCAGCGTCGGTAGGCAGGGGGCGACCACCGGGGAGCTGTTTTTT
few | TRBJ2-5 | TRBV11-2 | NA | CASSSGQLETQYF | TGTGCCAGCAGCTCGGGACAACTGGAGACCCAGTACTTC
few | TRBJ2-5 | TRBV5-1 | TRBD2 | CASGGTGRETQYF | TGCGCCAGCGGTGGGACCGGGAGGGAGACCCAGTACTTC
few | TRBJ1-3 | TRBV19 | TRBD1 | CASIPGQPYSGNTIYF | TGTGCCAGTATTCCGGGACAGCCTTACTCTGGAAACACCATATATTTT
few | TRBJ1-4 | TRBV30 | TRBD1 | CAWSPGTVTNEKLFF | TGTGCCTGGAGTCCGGGGACAGTTACTAATGAAAAACTGTTTTTT
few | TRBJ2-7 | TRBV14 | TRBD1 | CASSSLGDSYEQYF | TGTGCCAGCAGCTCCCTGGGGGACAGCTACGAGCAGTACTTC
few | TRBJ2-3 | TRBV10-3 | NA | CAISESRGAVDTQYF | TGTGCCATCAGTGAGTCTCGGGGGGCGGTCGATACGCAGTATTTT
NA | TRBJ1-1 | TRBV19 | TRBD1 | CASSPGQGRKNTEAFF | TGTGCCAGTAGTCCAGGACAGGGAAGGAAGAACACTGAAGCTTTCTTT
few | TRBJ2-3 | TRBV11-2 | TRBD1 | CASSLEGRQGAPDTQYF | TGTGCCAGCAGCCTCGAAGGGCGACAGGGGGCCCCAGATACGCAGTATTTT
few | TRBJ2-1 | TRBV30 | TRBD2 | CAWGLAGGPFEQFF | TGTGCCTGGGGACTAGCGGGAGGGCCATTTGAGCAGTTCTTC
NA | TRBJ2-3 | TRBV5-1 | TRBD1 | CASSSGQGADTQYF | TGCGCCAGCAGCTCCGGACAGGGGGCAGATACGCAGTATTTT
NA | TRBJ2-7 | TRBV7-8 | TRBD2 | CASRSGGGRSYEQYF | TGTGCCAGCAGGTCGGGGGGGGGTAGATCCTACGAGCAGTACTTC
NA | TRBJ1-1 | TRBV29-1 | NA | CSVVGEGTEAFF | TGCAGCGTTGTTGGGGAGGGCACTGAAGCTTTCTTT
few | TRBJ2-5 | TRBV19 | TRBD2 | CASSPGLAMGEETQYF | TGTGCCAGTAGTCCGGGACTAGCGATGGGTGAAGAGACCCAGTACTTC
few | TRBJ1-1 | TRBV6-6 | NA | CASSPPDGHEAFF | TGTGCCAGCAGCCCCCCCGACGGACATGAAGCTTTCTTT
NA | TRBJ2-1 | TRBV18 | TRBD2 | CASSPTSGNNEQFF | TGTGCCAGCTCACCGACTAGCGGGAACAATGAGCAGTTCTTC
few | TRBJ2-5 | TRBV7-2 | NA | CASSFIAAEETQYF | TGTGCCAGCAGCTTCATAGCGGCGGAGGAGACCCAGTACTTC
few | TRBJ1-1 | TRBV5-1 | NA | CASSFGGLNTEAFF | TGCGCCAGCAGCTTCGGGGGGTTGAACACTGAAGCTTTCTTT
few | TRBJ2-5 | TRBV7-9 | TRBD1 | CASSFGQGKGTQYF | TGTGCCAGCAGCTTTGGACAGGGGAAGGGGACCCAGTACTTC
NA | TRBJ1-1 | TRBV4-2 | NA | CASSQEIDRGAEAFF | TGTGCCAGCAGCCAAGAGATCGACCGCGGAGCTGAAGCTTTCTTT
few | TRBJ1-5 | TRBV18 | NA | CASSPPSGASNQPQHF | TGTGCCAGCTCACCACCATCTGGGGCCAGCAATCAGCCCCAGCATTTT
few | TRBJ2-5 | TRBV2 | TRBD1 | CASTPGQGAETQYF | TGTGCCAGCACTCCGGGACAGGGGGCTGAGACCCAGTACTTC
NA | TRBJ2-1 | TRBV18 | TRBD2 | CASSPGLAGGREQFF | TGTGCCAGCTCACCAGGACTAGCGGGGGGGCGTGAGCAGTTCTTC
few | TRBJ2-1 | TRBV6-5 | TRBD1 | CASSYRQGVRFNEQFF | TGTGCCAGCAGTTACCGGCAGGGGGTTAGGTTCAATGAGCAGTTCTTC
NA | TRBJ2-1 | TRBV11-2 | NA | CASSIVAEPYNEQFF | TGTGCCAGCAGCATTGTAGCGGAGCCTTACAATGAGCAGTTCTTC
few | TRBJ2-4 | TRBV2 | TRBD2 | CASGAGVAKNIQYF | TGTGCCAGCGGGGCGGGAGTGGCCAAAAACATTCAGTACTTC
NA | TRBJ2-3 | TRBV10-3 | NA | CAISESFRGTGADTQYF | TGTGCCATCAGTGAGTCGTTTCGGGGGACGGGCGCAGATACGCAGTATTTT
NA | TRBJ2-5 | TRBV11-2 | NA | CASSSPRETQYF | TGTGCCAGCAGCTCCCCCCGAGAGACCCAGTACTTC
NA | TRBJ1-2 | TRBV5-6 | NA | CASSLRGYTF | TGTGCCAGCAGCTTGCGTGGCTACACCTTC
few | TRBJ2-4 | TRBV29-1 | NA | CSVPVGDKNIQYF | TGCAGCGTTCCAGTAGGGGATAAAAACATTCAGTACTTC
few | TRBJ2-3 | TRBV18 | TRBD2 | CASSPNIAGADTQYF | TGTGCCAGCTCACCGAACATAGCGGGAGCAGATACGCAGTATTTT
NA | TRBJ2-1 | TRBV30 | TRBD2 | CAWSLTSGNNEQFF | TGTGCCTGGAGTCTGACTAGCGGGAACAATGAGCAGTTCTTC
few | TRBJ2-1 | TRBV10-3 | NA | CAIQGGEGGNEQFF | TGTGCCATCCAGGGGGGAGAGGGGGGAAATGAGCAGTTCTTC
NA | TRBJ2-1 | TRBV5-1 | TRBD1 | CASSPGTGLRDEQFF | TGCGCCAGCAGCCCGGGGACAGGGCTCAGGGATGAGCAGTTCTTC
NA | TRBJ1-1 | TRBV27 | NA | CASSLNNLNTEAFF | TGTGCCAGCAGTCTGAACAATCTGAACACTGAAGCTTTCTTT
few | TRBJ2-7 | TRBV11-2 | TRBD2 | CASSSRGSGTYEQYF | TGTGCCAGCAGCTCCCGGGGGAGCGGGACCTACGAGCAGTACTTC
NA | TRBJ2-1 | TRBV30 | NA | CAYSGDEQFF | TGTGCCTATTCAGGGGATGAGCAGTTCTTC
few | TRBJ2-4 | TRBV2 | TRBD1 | CASSETAAPGGGKYF | TGTGCCAGCAGTGAAACCGCGGCGCCAGGGGGTGGAAAGTACTTC
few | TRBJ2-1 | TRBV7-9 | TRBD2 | CASREGLAGSGEQFF | TGTGCCAGCCGAGAGGGGTTAGCGGGAAGCGGTGAGCAGTTCTTC
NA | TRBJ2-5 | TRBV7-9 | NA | CASSAHIHPQYF | TGTGCCAGCAGCGCCCACATCCACCCACAGTACTTC
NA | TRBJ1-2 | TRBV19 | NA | CASSIWDNNYGYTF | TGTGCCAGTAGTATTTGGGACAACAACTATGGCTACACCTTC
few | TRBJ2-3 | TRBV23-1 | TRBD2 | CASSQSREGRTDTQYF | TGCGCCAGCAGTCAATCGCGGGAGGGCCGGACAGATACGCAGTATTTT
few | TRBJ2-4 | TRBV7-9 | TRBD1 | CASSSVPGQGGRNIQYF | TGTGCCAGCAGCTCCGTCCCCGGACAGGGGGGGCGGAACATTCAGTACTTC
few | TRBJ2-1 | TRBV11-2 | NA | CASSLHGNPGAGSGEQFF | TGTGCCAGCAGCTTACACGGGAACCCTGGGGCGGGGTCGGGTGAGCAGTTCTTC
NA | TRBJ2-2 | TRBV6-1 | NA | CASSSLTADGELFF | TGTGCCAGCAGTTCTCTGACCGCGGACGGGGAGCTGTTTTTT
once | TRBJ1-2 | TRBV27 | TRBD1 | CASSPTGVSHGYTF | TGTGCCAGCAGTCCCACAGGGGTTAGTCATGGCTACACCTTC